Here is one TCR beta chain with its context. What it recognizes is unknown. This specimen belongs to a study of T cell clones after liver transplantation. Study in general: Pre-transplant mixed lymphocyte reactions yielded third-party-reactive TCRbeta sequences as comparators for graft-donor-reactive sequences. Broader study findings: Low donor cell numbers restricted donor-reactive repertoire measurement in two subjects.

TCRdb keeps only in-frame clones here, not all; method: immunoSEQ multiplex PCR. This sample has 50,000 or so clones, with roughly nine tenths found just once. The junction had 19 bases not matched to a gene; V was cut back by 0 bases and J by 5 bases. Germline CDR1 SGDLS, CDR2 YYNGEE. The CDR3 runs to 21 residues. The receptor was isolated from a human patient who received a liver transplant. Some T cells may be the graft donor's. Specimen: CD8+ T cells from blood, collected 12 months after liver transplant. V and J are TRBV9 and TRBJ2-3, with TRBD2 matching over 12 bases. The CDR3 nucleotides are TGTGCCAGCAGCGTAGATCCCCTAGCGGGAGGGCCGGGGTCCGGTGGAGATACGCAGTATTTT. Translation gives CASSVDPLAGGPGSGGDTQYF.